The 19 T cell receptor beta chains given below trace back to one sample, sequenced in a study of blood T cell repertoires in COVID-19. Profiled with immunoSEQ multiplex PCR; TCRdb holds only in-frame clones, not every one. The data contain about 320,000 clones, over 80% of them singletons. Sequencing input: PBMCs or T cells enriched from blood (not recorded which). These receptors originate from a woman aged 18-35 years who had recovered from COVID-19.

The rearrangement links TRBV19 to TRBJ1-2; D is uncertain. V shed 11 bases and J shed 2 bases, with 15 bases lying between them. The germline CDR1 and CDR2 sequences are LNHDA and SQIVND (reference sequence). The CDR3 loop spans 13 amino acids. Written as DNA, the CDR3 is TGTGCCGTCCTCGAGGTGCAGAACTATGGCTACACCTTC. This codes for CAVLEVQNYGYTF.

Turning to this clone: The sample carries other DNA sequences with the same CDR3. This chain links TRBV29-1 with TRBJ2-3; D might be TRBD2 (6 bases). This CDR3 is 13 amino acids long. Trimming cost V 4 bases and J 4 bases, with 12 bases left between them. Germline assignment: CDR1 SQVTM and CDR2 ANQGSEA. Here the CDR3 reads CSVVRRGADTQYF. DNA for the CDR3: TGCAGCGTTGTTCGGCGGGGCGCAGATACGCAGTATTTT.

CDR3 sequence reads: CASSLVYTGELFF. CDR3 nucleotide sequence: TGTGCCAGCAGCTTAGTCTACACCGGGGAGCTGTTTTTT. This chain uses TRBV7-2 with TRBJ2-2, with D uncertain. CDR3 length: 13 residues. V was clipped by 1 base and J by 3 bases, with 3 bases between them. Germline V gives CDR1 SGHTA, CDR2 FQGNSA.

CDR3 in amino acids: CASSIGGEGTQYF. Here the CDR3 DNA reads TGTGCCAGCAGTATTGGGGGGGAAGGGACCCAGTACTTC. The rearrangement links TRBV5-4 to TRBJ2-5, with 7 bases matching TRBD2. The CDR3 has 13 amino acids. The germline V gene encodes CDR1 SGHNT and CDR2 YYREEE (reference sequence). V shed 5 bases and J 7 bases; nucleotides not matched to a gene: 8.

V gene TRBV15 combines with J gene TRBJ1-1; D possibly corresponds to TRBD1 (5 bases). Trimming removed 0 bases from V and 1 base from J, with 9 bases in between. The CDR3 spans 15 residues. Germline assignment: CDR1 LNHNV and CDR2 YYDKDF (reference sequence). CDR3 nucleotides: TGTGCCACCAGCAGAGACAGACAGAAGAACACTGAAGCTTTCTTT. Protein sequence: CATSRDRQKNTEAFF.

The V call is TRBV2, the J call TRBJ1-5; D might be TRBD1 (5 bases). V lost 8 bases and J 5 bases, leaving 16 bases between the germline ends. Germline CDR1 SNHLY, CDR2 FYNNEI. This CDR3 contains 14 residues. This CDR3 reads CASDGQGNYQPQHF. In DNA, the CDR3 is TGTGCCAGCGATGGGCAGGGTAATTATCAGCCCCAGCATTTT.

DNA for the CDR3: TGTGCCAGCAGTTTAATGGGGGCAGGAAATCAGCCCCAGCATTTT. This codes for CASSLMGAGNQPQHF. The J gene is TRBJ1-5, the V gene TRBV27, with D possibly TRBD1 on 6 matching bases. Germline assignment: CDR1 MNHEY and CDR2 SMNVEV (reference sequence). This CDR3 is 15 amino acids long. The ends were cut back, 2 bases at V and 4 bases at J, with 12 bases in the middle.

This sequence joins TRBV5-8 and TRBJ2-7; a possible D gene is TRBD1 (6 bases). V was pared by 2 bases and J by 6 bases, with 15 bases between. Germline V gene lookup returns CDR1 SGHTS and CDR2 YDEGEE. The length of the CDR3 is 14 residues. CDR3 sequence: CASSFTYPGAEQYF. The CDR3 DNA sequence: TGTGCCAGCAGCTTCACATACCCAGGGGCCGAGCAGTACTTC.

This chain uses TRBV28 with TRBJ2-1; TRBD2 matches 12 bases. CDR1 is MDHEN, CDR2 SYDVKM, per germline. This CDR3 contains 16 residues. Losses at the gene ends were 5 bases for V and 5 bases for J; bases not matched to a gene: 7. As DNA, the CDR3 is TGTGCCAGCAGTCTGACTAGCGGGAGTCCCCACAATGAGCAGTTCTTC. Translation gives CASSLTSGSPHNEQFF.

This clone was detected only a few times. The V call is TRBV4-3, the J call TRBJ1-2; 7 nucleotides agree with TRBD1. The junction had 8 bases not matched to a gene; V was cut back by 2 bases and J by 5 bases. The CDR3 has 15 residues. Looked up from germline, CDR1 is LGHNA and CDR2 is YSLEER. The CDR3 DNA reads as TGCGCCAGCAGCCAACTAACAGGGGACGGGTATGGCTACACCTTC. It specifies CASSQLTGDGYGYTF.

The CDR3 is CASSFTGQLNTEAFF. DNA for the CDR3: TGTGCCAGCAGCTTCACGGGACAGCTTAACACTGAAGCTTTCTTT. This chain links TRBV11-2 with TRBJ1-1; 7 bases fit TRBD1. Germline trimming cut 3 bases from V and 2 bases from J; bases unmatched to any gene: 6. The CDR3 has 15 residues. The germline gives CDR1 SGHAT, CDR2 FQNNGV.

The rearrangement links TRBV7-8 to TRBJ1-6; 10 bases line up with TRBD1. J was trimmed by 10 bases and V by 2 bases; bases with no gene match: 5. Per germline, CDR1 SGHVS and CDR2 FQNEAQ. The length of the CDR3 is 15 residues. Here the CDR3 DNA reads TGTGCCAGCAGCTTAATGACAGGGGGCAGATCACCCCTCCACTTT. Its protein is CASSLMTGGRSPLHF.

Written as DNA, the CDR3 is TGTGCCAGCAGCAATACAGGGGACATGCTAGAAGCTTTCTTT. It translates to CASSNTGDMLEAFF. The V and J genes are TRBV6-5 and TRBJ1-1; 7 bases map to TRBD1. The germline V gene has CDR1 MNHEY and CDR2 SVGAGI. V shed 6 bases, J shed 8 bases, and the junction held 12 bases outside the gene matches. The CDR3 consists of 14 residues.

The chain carries TRBV18 and TRBJ2-5, with a tentative D call TRBD2 (7 bases). Germline CDR1 and CDR2: KGHSH and LQKENI. There are 14 residues in the CDR3. V dropped 3 bases and J dropped 4 bases, with 12 bases sitting between them. CDR3: CASSPGGLRETQYF. The CDR3 DNA is TGTGCCAGCTCACCGGGGGGGCTGAGAGAGACCCAGTACTTC.

The V and J genes are TRBV12-3 or TRBV12-4 and TRBJ1-3; TRBD1 might be the D (5 bases). The CDR3 loop spans 11 amino acids. V was trimmed by 3 bases and J by 9 bases, leaving 6 bases between them. The CDR3 sequence is CASSLGGTIYF. The CDR3 bases are TGTGCCAGCAGTTTGGGGGGCACCATATATTTT.

In this sample, this clone turned up once. The chain combines TRBV7-9 with TRBJ1-4; TRBD1 is a possible D gene (5 bases). There are 16 residues in the CDR3. With 2 bases removed from V and 5 bases from J, the gap between germline ends came to 15 bases. CDR1 is SEHNR, CDR2 FQNEAQ, per germline (reference sequence). CDR3 in amino acids: CASSLFLGRGNEKLFF. The CDR3, as DNA: TGTGCCAGCAGCTTATTTTTGGGGCGGGGGAATGAAAAACTGTTTTTT.

This clone occurred once. J is TRBJ1-3 and V is TRBV5-1, with D maybe TRBD1 (6 bases). This CDR3 has 15 amino acids. The V end lost 3 bases, the J end lost 7 bases, and 17 bases lay between the germline ends. The germline CDR1 and CDR2 sequences are SGHRS and YFSETQ. CDR3 sequence (DNA): TGCGCCAGCAGCTCCTTCGGGACATTGGGCAACACCATATATTTT. This gives the protein CASSSFGTLGNTIYF.

This CDR3 reads CASSRSGTSGNEQFF. CDR3 bases: TGTGCCAGCAGCCGGAGTGGGACTAGCGGGAATGAGCAGTTCTTC. The J gene is TRBJ2-1, the V gene TRBV7-2; 12 nucleotides agree with TRBD2. The CDR3 length is 15 residues. CDR1 is SGHTA and CDR2 is FQGNSA in the germline V gene. V lost 5 bases and J lost 7; bases outside the gene matches: 6.

This chain uses TRBV5-6 with TRBJ1-1, with a weak D call TRBD1 (6 bases). V lost 4 bases, J lost 9 bases, and 19 bases lay in between. From germline, CDR1 is SGHDT and CDR2 YYEEEE. The CDR3 contains 14 residues. The CDR3 bases are TGTGCCAGCAGCCCACAGGGTTGGTTGCTTCAAGCTTTCTTT. It translates to CASSPQGWLLQAFF.